Below, 18 T cell receptor beta chains from the same sample are listed, as sequenced in a study of cytomegalovirus exposure and HLA in healthy donors. Use of 60 Vbeta and 13 Jbeta primers characterized the PCR. TCRdb's copy holds only in-frame clones and misses some; the assay was immunoSEQ multiplex PCR. The sample carries around 130,000 clones, roughly 82% recorded once. The material sequenced was PBMCs. These receptor sequences come from a woman in her thirties or forties in good health and CMV-seropositive.

J is TRBJ2-3 and V is TRBV10-3; 8 bases map to TRBD2. The CDR3 consists of 20 residues. V dropped 3 bases and J dropped 0; count of bases not matched to a gene: 17. CDR1 and CDR2 from the germline V gene are ENHRY and SYGVKD. The CDR3 here is CAISDLVTGSGGSSTDTQYF. The CDR3 DNA reads as TGTGCCATCAGTGACTTAGTAACGGGGAGCGGGGGCTCTAGCACAGATACGCAGTATTTT.

V is TRBV5-1 and J is TRBJ2-1, with D tentatively TRBD2 (6 bases). The germline V gene encodes CDR1 SGHRS and CDR2 YFSETQ. Trimming took 1 base from V and 0 from J, leaving 14 bases between them. This CDR3 is built from 17 residues. CDR3 coding DNA: TGCGCCAGCAGCTTGTGGGGGACTGCTAGCTCCTACAATGAGCAGTTCTTC. As protein: CASSLWGTASSYNEQFF.

This CDR3 reads CASSETSGWSNEQFF. The CDR3 DNA reads TGTGCCAGCAGTGAGACTAGCGGCTGGAGCAATGAGCAGTTCTTC. The chain recombines TRBV7-2 with TRBJ2-1; 9 bases fit TRBD2. J was trimmed by 6 bases and V by 6 bases; bases with no gene match: 9. Germline V gene data show CDR1 as SGHTA and CDR2 as FQGNSA. This CDR3 is 15 amino acids long.

J is TRBJ1-1 and V is TRBV28; TRBD1 matches at 9 bases. This CDR3 contains 18 residues. The germline CDR1 and CDR2 sequences are MDHEN and SYDVKM. Trimming took 8 bases from V and 0 from J; bases not matched to a gene: 16. CDR3 DNA: TGTGCCAGCCCGAGGGACAGGGACTTGAATGAGTTGAACACTGAAGCTTTCTTT. The encoded protein is CASPRDRDLNELNTEAFF.

This chain links TRBV9 with TRBJ1-3, with D possibly being TRBD1 (5 bases). The CDR3 runs 16 residues. Trimming left V 4 bases short and J 0 bases short, with 14 bases between. Germline-derived CDR1 and CDR2 are SGDLS and YYNGEE. The CDR3 coding sequence is TGTGCCAGCAGCCCGGGGGAGTACAACTCTGGAAACACCATATATTTT. Encoded protein: CASSPGEYNSGNTIYF. Full variable domain (remainder filled in from reference TRBV9 and TRBJ1-3): DSGVTQTPKHLITATGQRVTLRCSPRSGDLSVYWYQQSLDQGLQFLIQYYNGEERAKGNILERFSAQQFPDLHSELNLSSLELGDSALYFCASSPGEYNSGNTIYFGEGSWLTVV.

The chain couples TRBV2 to TRBJ1-2; the match to TRBD1 covers 9 bases. J was trimmed by 5 bases and V by 9 bases; bases with no gene match: 7. The length of the CDR3 is 13 residues. Germline CDR1 is SNHLY and CDR2 is FYNNEI. The CDR3 DNA reads as TGTGCCAGAGATGACAGGGGGGGTTATGGCTACACCTTC. The encoded protein is CARDDRGGYGYTF.

The CDR3 is CASSVGGLAGAYEQYF. The CDR3 nucleotides read TGTGCCAGCAGCGTAGGTGGACTAGCGGGAGCCTACGAGCAGTACTTC. This chain uses TRBV9 with TRBJ2-7; the match to TRBD2 covers 13 bases. Germline V CDR1 and CDR2: SGDLS, YYNGEE. CDR3 length: 16 residues. V lost 0 bases and J lost 2; bases outside the gene matches: 2.

The V and J genes are TRBV5-4 and TRBJ1-2; D possibly corresponds to TRBD1 (5 bases). The CDR3 is 13 residues long. Germline loops: CDR1 SGHNT, CDR2 YYREEE (reference sequence). V was cut by 4 bases and J by 8 bases, with 15 bases left in between. The CDR3 loop is CASSPWGGEGYTF. CDR3 bases: TGTGCCAGCAGCCCGTGGGGGGGAGAAGGCTACACCTTC.

This rearrangement joins TRBV5-6 to TRBJ1-5; maybe TRBD1 (5 bases). CDR1 is SGHDT and CDR2 is YYEEEE in the germline V gene. The V end lost 1 base, the J end lost 4 bases, and 6 bases lay between the germline ends. This CDR3 comprises 13 residues. The CDR3 region is CASSLYRNQPQHF. In DNA, the CDR3 is TGTGCCAGCAGCTTGTACAGGAATCAGCCCCAGCATTTT. The complete variable domain, with remaining parts taken from reference TRBV5-6 and TRBJ1-5, reads DAGVTQSPTHLIKTRGQQVTLRCSPKSGHDTVSWYQQALGQGPQFIFQYYEEEERQRGNFPDRFSGHQFPNYSSELNVNALLLGDSALYLCASSLYRNQPQHFGDGTRLSIL.

The chain joins TRBV6-4 to TRBJ1-2; 7 bases align to TRBD1. The CDR3 runs 14 residues. V trimming: 6 bases; J trimming: 8 bases; junction bases outside the gene matches: 12. The germline V gene encodes CDR1 MRHNA and CDR2 SNTAGT. The CDR3 DNA follows: TGTGCCAGCAGCCCCGACAGGGTACGAGGAGGCTACACCTTC. Translating gives CASSPDRVRGGYTF.

The rearrangement uses TRBV5-1 and TRBJ1-2, with 10 bases that match TRBD1. Per germline, CDR1 SGHRS and CDR2 YFSETQ. J was trimmed by 3 bases and V by 3 bases; bases with no gene match: 8. This CDR3 comprises 16 residues. In DNA form, the CDR3 reads TGCGCCAGCAGCTCACGGACAGGGACAGGGGACTATGGCTACACCTTC. Its translation is CASSSRTGTGDYGYTF.

The gene calls are TRBV6-6 and TRBJ1-4; TRBD1 aligns across 9 bases. This CDR3 contains 15 residues. Losses at the gene ends were 4 bases for V and 10 bases for J; bases not matched to a gene: 10. Germline V gene lookup returns CDR1 MNHNY and CDR2 SVGAGI (reference sequence). The CDR3 loop reads CASSLGGQGVGKLFF. The CDR3 bases are TGTGCCAGCAGTTTGGGGGGACAGGGAGTAGGAAAACTGTTTTTT.

The chain joins TRBV30 to TRBJ1-2, with D uncertain. Germline V lookup: CDR1 GTSNPN, CDR2 SVGIG (reference sequence). The CDR3 loop spans 12 amino acids. V was pared by 1 base and J by 6 bases, with 9 bases between. CDR3 sequence reads: CAWSAPVHGYTF. The CDR3 nucleotides read TGTGCCTGGAGTGCCCCGGTACATGGCTACACCTTC.

This clone has only a few counts. CDR3 sequence reads: CASREGTSGFSYEQYF. The DNA of the CDR3 is TGTGCCAGCAGGGAGGGGACTAGCGGGTTTTCATACGAGCAGTACTTC. This chain uses TRBV27 with TRBJ2-7; 12 bases agree with TRBD2. CDR1 and CDR2 from the germline V gene are MNHEY and SMNVEV (reference sequence). This CDR3 has 16 residues. The J segment lost 4 bases and the V segment lost 6 bases, leaving 10 bases of the junction unmatched.

This clone was found a few times. The chain couples TRBV6-1 to TRBJ1-1; perhaps TRBD1 as D (6 bases). CDR3 length: 14 amino acids. The V gene lost 4 bases and the J gene lost 3 bases, with 12 bases spanning the gap. The germline CDR1 and CDR2 sequences are MNHNS and SASEGT. The CDR3 sequence: CASSGDRMYTEAFF. Written as DNA, the CDR3 is TGTGCCAGCAGTGGCGACAGGATGTACACTGAAGCTTTCTTT.

The rearrangement joins TRBV30 to TRBJ1-5; 10 bases match TRBD1. Germline values: CDR1 GTSNPN, CDR2 SVGIG (reference sequence). V dropped 2 bases and J dropped 5; count of bases not matched to a gene: 6. The CDR3 is made up of 15 amino acids. The CDR3 spells CAWSLAGTGDQPQHF. CDR3 sequence (DNA): TGTGCCTGGAGTCTAGCAGGGACAGGGGATCAGCCCCAGCATTTT.

The genes are TRBV6-1 and TRBJ2-1, with D perhaps matching TRBD1 (5 bases). The V end lost 4 bases, the J end lost 13 bases, and 11 bases lay between the germline ends. Per the germline V gene, CDR1 is MNHNS and CDR2 is SASEGT. CDR3 size: 11 residues. Here the CDR3 DNA reads TGTGCCAGCAGTGTCCACAGGCCCCAGTTCTTC. The encoded protein is CASSVHRPQFF.

This chain links TRBV27 with TRBJ1-2, with TRBD1 identical over 7 bases. This CDR3 is built from 15 residues. The J segment lost 2 bases and the V segment lost 4 bases, leaving 7 bases of the junction unmatched. From germline, CDR1 is MNHEY and CDR2 SMNVEV (reference sequence). In DNA, the CDR3 is TGTGCCAGCAGTTCTATTAAGGGGGCGAACTATGGCTACACCTTC. Translating gives CASSSIKGANYGYTF.